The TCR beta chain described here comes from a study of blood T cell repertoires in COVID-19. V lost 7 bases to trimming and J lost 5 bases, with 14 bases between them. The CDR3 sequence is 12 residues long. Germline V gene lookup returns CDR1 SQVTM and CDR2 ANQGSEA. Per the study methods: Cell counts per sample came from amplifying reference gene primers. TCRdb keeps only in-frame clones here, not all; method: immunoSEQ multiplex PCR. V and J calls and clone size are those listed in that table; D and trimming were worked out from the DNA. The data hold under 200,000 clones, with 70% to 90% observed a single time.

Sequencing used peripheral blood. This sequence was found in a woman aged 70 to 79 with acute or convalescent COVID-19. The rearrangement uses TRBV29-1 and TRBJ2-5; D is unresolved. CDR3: CSAPGSIETQYF. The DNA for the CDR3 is TGCAGCGCCCCCGGGTCAATCGAGACCCAGTACTTC.